What follows are 15 T cell receptor beta chains derived from one specimen sequenced in a study of T cell repertoires in cytomegalovirus infection. TCRdb analysed the reads with MiXCR anew, one entry per CDR3 protein. Among fewer than 250,000 distinct CDR3 sequences, around 12% were seen once, and the ten largest hold roughly 1.7%. Sequencing input: PBMCs. These receptors all stem from a human donor in good health (CMV status not recorded). Some clones in this sample may be carry-over from other donors' samples.

The chain joins TRBV25-1 to TRBJ2-2; 9 bases align to TRBD2. Germline CDR1 and CDR2: MGHDK and SYGVNS. The CDR3 contains 14 residues. The V segment lost 8 bases and the J segment 7 bases; nucleotides outside the gene matches: 8. CDR3 sequence (DNA): TGTGCCAGCCAGATAGCGGGAGCCGGCGGGGAGCTGTTTTTT. Protein sequence: CASQIAGAGGELFF.

This clonotype has a count of ten or more. The genes are TRBV12-3 or TRBV12-4 and TRBJ2-3; no definite D call. The CDR3 contains 13 residues. With 5 bases removed from V and 10 bases from J, the gap between germline ends came to 16 bases. CDR3 amino acids: CASSQMIVSAQYF. DNA of the CDR3: TGTGCCAGCAGTCAGATGATTGTTTCGGCGCAGTATTTT.

Ten or more counts support this clonotype. This chain joins TRBV6-1 and TRBJ1-6; D is unclear. V was shortened by 2 bases and J by 7 bases, with 6 bases between the two germline ends. This CDR3 is built from 13 residues. Germline V gene sequence: CDR1 MNHNS, CDR2 SASEGT. CDR3 nucleotide sequence: TGTGCCAGCAGTGAATTCCGGAATTCACCCCTCCACTTT. Translating it yields CASSEFRNSPLHF.

The chain has TRBV20-1 and TRBJ2-7; 13 nucleotides agree with TRBD2. This CDR3 has 16 residues. J was trimmed by 10 bases and V by 0 bases; bases with no gene match: 12. Germline V gene data show CDR1 as DFQATT and CDR2 as SNEGSKA (reference sequence). In DNA form, the CDR3 reads TGCAGTGCTAGAGATCTAGGGACTAGCGGGATCCCCGGACAGTACTTC. Translated, it gives CSARDLGTSGIPGQYF.

This clonotype was picked up many times. The V and J genes are TRBV6-5 and TRBJ1-2; TRBD1 aligns across 9 bases. V lost 2 bases and J lost 7; bases outside the gene matches: 5. Germline values: CDR1 MNHEY, CDR2 SVGAGI. The CDR3 contains 14 residues. CDR3 DNA: TGTGCCAGCAGTTACCGGGACAGGGCGAGTGGCTACACCTTC. Protein product: CASSYRDRASGYTF.

As regards this clonotype: Possible read error: a much larger clone is one base away. The chain carries TRBV7-3 and TRBJ2-3, with D tentatively TRBD1 or TRBD2 (5 bases each). Deletions cut 4 bases from V and 2 bases from J, with 13 bases between. Germline-derived CDR1 and CDR2 are SGHTA and FQGTGA. This CDR3 region has 15 residues. CDR3 in DNA: TGTGCCAGCAGCTCCGGGGCAGCTTTCACAGATACGCAGTATTTT. Translated: CASSSGAAFTDTQYF.

This clonotype was counted many times. The chain is built from TRBV6-1 and TRBJ2-1, with D unresolved. Trimming left V 4 bases short and J 0 bases short, with 19 bases between. CDR1 and CDR2 (germline): MNHNS, SASEGT. The CDR3 runs 18 residues. The CDR3 DNA is TGTGCCAGCAGTGCGGAATTACCACAGACTGGCTCCTACAATGAGCAGTTCTTC. It is translated as CASSAELPQTGSYNEQFF.

This clonotype has a count of ten or more. The chain links TRBV7-2 to TRBJ2-7; possibly TRBD2 for D (6 bases). Germline lookup yields CDR1 SGHTA and CDR2 FQGNSA. Trimming removed 1 base from V and 2 bases from J, with 12 bases in between. This CDR3 spans 15 amino acids. CDR3 DNA sequence: TGTGCCAGCAGCTTAGGGGGACTGGATACCTACGAGCAGTACTTC. Protein: CASSLGGLDTYEQYF.

The gene calls are TRBV10-3 and TRBJ2-1; 11 positions agree with TRBD2. Germline V gene lookup returns CDR1 ENHRY and CDR2 SYGVKD. This CDR3 contains 14 residues. After removal of 7 bases from V and 7 bases from J, the junction contained 6 bases not matched to a gene. This chain's CDR3 is CAINSGGGGNEQFF. The DNA for the CDR3 is TGTGCCATCAATAGCGGGGGGGGCGGGAATGAGCAGTTCTTC.

This clonotype appeared many times. The J gene is TRBJ2-3, the V gene TRBV20-1; TRBD2 agrees at 11 bases. V lost 5 bases to trimming and J lost 4 bases; unmatched junction nucleotides: 5. Germline CDR1 is DFQATT and CDR2 is SNEGSKA (reference sequence). The CDR3 extends over 14 amino acids. In DNA form, the CDR3 reads TGCAGTGCTCCGACTAGCGGGAACGCAGATACGCAGTATTTT. Translation gives CSAPTSGNADTQYF.

This clonotype has more than one count but fewer than ten. V usage is TRBV5-1 and J usage is TRBJ2-7; no clear D gene. CDR3 length: 14 residues. CDR1 is SGHRS and CDR2 is YFSETQ in the germline V gene. V was trimmed by 5 bases and J by 5 bases, leaving 17 bases between them. The CDR3 sequence: CASRVEVDSHEQYF. CDR3 nucleotides: TGCGCCAGCAGAGTAGAAGTTGATAGCCACGAGCAGTACTTC.

This clonotype was picked up many times. The genes are TRBV7-2 and TRBJ1-1, with no clear D. Germline values: CDR1 SGHTA, CDR2 FQGNSA. This CDR3 contains 15 residues. V was clipped by 4 bases and J by 1 base, with 13 bases between them. The CDR3 region is CASSWETAGNTEAFF. The CDR3 nucleotides are TGTGCCAGCAGCTGGGAAACCGCAGGGAACACTGAAGCTTTCTTT.

In this sample, this clonotype turned up a few times. The chain is built from TRBV5-5 and TRBJ2-7; no clear D gene. V shed 5 bases and J shed 1 base, with 10 bases lying between them. Germline CDR1 is SGHKS and CDR2 is YYEKEE (reference sequence). This CDR3 is 13 amino acids long. The CDR3 spells CASSFSASYEQYF. In DNA, the CDR3 is TGTGCCAGCAGTTTTTCCGCTTCCTACGAGCAGTACTTC.

In this sample, this clonotype turned up many times. The chain employs TRBV7-2 and TRBJ2-1, with a weak D call TRBD2 (6 bases). The CDR3 consists of 16 residues. Germline V gives CDR1 SGHTA, CDR2 FQGNSA. V was pared by 5 bases and J by 2 bases, with 16 bases between. Here the CDR3 reads CASSPTGARTYNEQFF. Written as DNA, the CDR3 is TGTGCCAGCAGCCCGACGGGAGCGCGAACCTACAATGAGCAGTTCTTC.

The V call is TRBV10-3, the J call TRBJ2-7; D might be TRBD2 (6 bases). Deletions cut 2 bases from V and 4 bases from J, with 21 bases between. CDR1 is ENHRY, CDR2 SYGVKD, per germline. This CDR3 region has 17 residues. CDR3 loop: CAISEPNVAGRKYEQYF. In DNA, the CDR3 is TGTGCCATCAGTGAGCCCAACGTTGCGGGACGGAAATACGAGCAGTACTTC.